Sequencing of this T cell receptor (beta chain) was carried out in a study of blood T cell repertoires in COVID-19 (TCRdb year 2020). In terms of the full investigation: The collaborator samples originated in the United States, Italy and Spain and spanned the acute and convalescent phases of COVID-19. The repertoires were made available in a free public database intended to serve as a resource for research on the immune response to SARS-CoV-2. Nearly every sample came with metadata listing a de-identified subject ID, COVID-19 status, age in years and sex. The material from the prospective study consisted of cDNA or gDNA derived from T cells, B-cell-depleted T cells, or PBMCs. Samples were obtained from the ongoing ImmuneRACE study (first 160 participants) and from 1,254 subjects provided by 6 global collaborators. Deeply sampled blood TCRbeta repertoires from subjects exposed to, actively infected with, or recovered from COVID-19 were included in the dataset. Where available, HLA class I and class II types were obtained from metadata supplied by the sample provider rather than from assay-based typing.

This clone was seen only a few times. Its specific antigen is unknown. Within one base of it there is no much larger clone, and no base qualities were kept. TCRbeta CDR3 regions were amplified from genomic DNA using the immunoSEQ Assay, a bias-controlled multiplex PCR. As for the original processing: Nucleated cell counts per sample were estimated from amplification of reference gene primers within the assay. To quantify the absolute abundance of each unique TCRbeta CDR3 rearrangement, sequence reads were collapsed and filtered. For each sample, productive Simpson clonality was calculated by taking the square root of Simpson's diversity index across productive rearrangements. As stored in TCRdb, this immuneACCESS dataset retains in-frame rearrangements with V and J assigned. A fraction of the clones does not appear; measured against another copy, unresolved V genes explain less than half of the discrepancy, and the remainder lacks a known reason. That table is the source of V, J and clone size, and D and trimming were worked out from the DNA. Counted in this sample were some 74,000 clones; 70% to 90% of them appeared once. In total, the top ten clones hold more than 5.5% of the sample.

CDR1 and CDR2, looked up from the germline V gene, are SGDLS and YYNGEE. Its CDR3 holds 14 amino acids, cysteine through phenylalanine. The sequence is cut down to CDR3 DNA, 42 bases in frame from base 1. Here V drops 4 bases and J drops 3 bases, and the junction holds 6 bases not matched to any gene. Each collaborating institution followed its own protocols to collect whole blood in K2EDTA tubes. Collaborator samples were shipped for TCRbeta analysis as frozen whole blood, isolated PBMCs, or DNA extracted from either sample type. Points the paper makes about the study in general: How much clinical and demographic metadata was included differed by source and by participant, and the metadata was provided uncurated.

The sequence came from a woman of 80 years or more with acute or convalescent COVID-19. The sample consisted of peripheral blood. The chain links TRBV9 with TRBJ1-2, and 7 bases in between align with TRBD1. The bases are TGTGCCAGCAGCAGGCCCGGGACAGACTATGGCTACACCTTC. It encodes CASSRPGTDYGYTF.